Listed below are T cell receptor beta chains from one sample, sequenced in a study of blood T cell repertoires in COVID-19. TCRdb keeps only in-frame clones here, not all; method: immunoSEQ multiplex PCR. This sample has 120,000 or so clones; about 85% occur once, and the top ten carry roughly 10%. Sequenced: peripheral blood. The receptors were sampled from a man in his 60s with acute or convalescent COVID-19. The CDR3 runs from the conserved cysteine through the conserved F or W. The order of the fields is V gene, J gene, D gene, clone size, CDR3 protein, CDR3 DNA. D genes are given only for firm matches. Size is omitted from some rows. Given values are once, few, many or a class for expanded clones.

V gene: TRBV28
J gene: TRBJ1-5
D gene: NA
clone size: NA
CDR3 protein: CASSLSINQPQHF
CDR3 DNA: TGTGCCAGCAGTTTATCCATCAATCAGCCCCAGCATTTT

V gene: TRBV6-1
J gene: TRBJ1-4
D gene: NA
clone size: NA
CDR3 protein: CASSEVLTRRNEKLFF
CDR3 DNA: TGTGCCAGCAGTGAAGTCTTGACAAGGAGGAATGAAAAACTGTTTTTT

V gene: TRBV4-2
J gene: TRBJ2-3
D gene: TRBD2
clone size: NA
CDR3 protein: CASSPRWAAGGFTDTQYF
CDR3 DNA: TGTGCCAGCAGCCCTCGTTGGGCAGCGGGAGGATTCACAGATACGCAGTATTTT

V gene: TRBV19
J gene: TRBJ1-1
D gene: NA
clone size: NA
CDR3 protein: CASRMSGQGNTEAFF
CDR3 DNA: TGTGCCAGCCGGATGAGTGGGCAGGGGAACACTGAAGCTTTCTTT

V gene: TRBV19
J gene: TRBJ1-3
D gene: NA
clone size: NA
CDR3 protein: CASSNGQPLSGNTIYF
CDR3 DNA: TGTGCCAGTAGTAACGGACAGCCGCTATCTGGAAACACCATATATTTT

V gene: TRBV3-1/TRBV3-2
J gene: TRBJ1-2
D gene: NA
clone size: once
CDR3 protein: CASSQDHSNYGYTF
CDR3 DNA: TGTGCCAGCAGCCAAGATCACAGTAACTATGGCTACACCTTC

V gene: TRBV18
J gene: TRBJ1-2
D gene: TRBD1
clone size: NA
CDR3 protein: CASSPPVSRGQGNYGYTF
CDR3 DNA: TGTGCCAGCTCACCACCGGTCTCCAGGGGGCAGGGTAACTATGGCTACACCTTC

V gene: TRBV28
J gene: TRBJ1-1
D gene: NA
clone size: once
CDR3 protein: CASSFQNMNTEAFF
CDR3 DNA: TGTGCCAGCAGTTTCCAGAACATGAACACTGAAGCTTTCTTT

V gene: TRBV5-6
J gene: TRBJ2-1
D gene: NA
clone size: NA
CDR3 protein: CASSRSGREQFF
CDR3 DNA: TGTGCCAGCAGCAGATCGGGGAGGGAGCAGTTCTTC

V gene: TRBV5-4
J gene: TRBJ2-1
D gene: NA
clone size: NA
CDR3 protein: CASSLGPQSHNEQFF
CDR3 DNA: TGTGCCAGCAGCTTGGGGCCACAGTCCCACAATGAGCAGTTCTTC